Each of the 16 T cell receptor beta chains below was sequenced from the same sample in a study of blood T cell repertoires in COVID-19. The table came from immunoSEQ multiplex PCR; TCRdb's copy has only in-frame clones and leaves some out. The sample lists under 300,000 clones, 84% occurring once. The sample consisted of peripheral blood. These receptors were obtained from a man over 45 with acute or convalescent COVID-19.

The chain is built from TRBV28 and TRBJ1-4, with 9 nucleotides matching TRBD1. Germline V gene data show CDR1 as MDHEN and CDR2 as SYDVKM. The CDR3 is 16 amino acids. Unmatched junction bases numbered 11, after V lost 3 bases and J lost 9 bases. This CDR3 reads CASSFSPDRGLQKLFF. The CDR3 DNA sequence: TGTGCCAGCAGTTTTTCCCCGGACAGGGGATTACAAAAACTGTTTTTT.

The chain employs TRBV5-1 and TRBJ1-2, with D unclear. V was cut by 0 bases and J by 7 bases, with 22 bases left in between. The germline CDR1 and CDR2 sequences are SGHRS and YFSETQ. The CDR3 has 17 amino acids. Written as DNA, the CDR3 is TGCGCCAGCAGCTTGGATAGAAGCCTGACCCGGGTAGGTGGCTACACCTTC. Translation gives CASSLDRSLTRVGGYTF.

In this sample, this clone turned up many times. This chain connects TRBV6-2 or TRBV6-3 to TRBJ2-5; perhaps TRBD2 as D (6 bases). The germline V gene has CDR1 MNHEY and CDR2 SVGEGT. Trimming stripped 6 bases from V and 0 bases from J, with 11 bases between. The CDR3 covers 14 residues. The CDR3 loop reads CASSLGGNQETQYF. In DNA, the CDR3 is TGTGCCAGCAGCTTAGGCGGGAACCAAGAGACCCAGTACTTC.

The rearrangement links TRBV19 to TRBJ2-3, with 9 bases fitting TRBD2. V shed 5 bases, J shed 5 bases, and the junction held 11 bases outside the gene matches. The CDR3 covers 16 residues. Germline assignment: CDR1 LNHDA and CDR2 SQIVND (reference sequence). CDR3 in amino acids: CASSPRGAGGVDTQYF. DNA of the CDR3: TGTGCCAGTAGTCCTCGCGGAGCGGGGGGCGTAGATACGCAGTATTTT.

The rearrangement uses TRBV27 and TRBJ2-5; 7 nucleotides line up with TRBD1. Germline CDR1 and CDR2: MNHEY and SMNVEV (reference sequence). This CDR3 has 16 residues. J was trimmed by 4 bases and V by 5 bases; bases with no gene match: 13. In DNA form, the CDR3 reads TGTGCCAGCAGTCGCTACCAGACAGGGTCTATAGAGACCCAGTACTTC. Translated: CASSRYQTGSIETQYF.

V and J are TRBV15 and TRBJ2-7; D may be TRBD1 (5 bases). This CDR3 contains 14 residues. V gave up 3 bases and J gave up 2 bases, with 11 bases separating them. From germline, CDR1 is LNHNV and CDR2 YYDKDF (reference sequence). CDR3 bases: TGTGCCACCAGCAGTGACAGTGGAACCTACGAGCAGTACTTC. This translates into CATSSDSGTYEQYF. The full variable domain, completed using reference TRBV15 and TRBJ2-7, is DAMVIQNPRYQVTQFGKPVTLSCSQTLNHNVMYWYQQKSSQAPKLLFHYYDKDFNNEADTPDNFQSRRPNTSFCFLDIRSPGLGDTAMYLCATSSDSGTYEQYFGPGTRLTVT.

V is TRBV15 and J is TRBJ2-1; the match to TRBD2 covers 8 bases. CDR1 and CDR2 from the germline V gene are LNHNV and YYDKDF (reference sequence). The V gene end was trimmed by 3 bases and the J gene end by 6 bases; junction bases not matched to a gene: 13. This CDR3 is 17 amino acids long. This chain's CDR3 is CATSSSRAGLVGNEQFF. CDR3 sequence (DNA): TGTGCCACCAGCAGTTCCCGGGCGGGACTAGTGGGCAATGAGCAGTTCTTC.

The chain employs TRBV27 and TRBJ2-7; D is perhaps TRBD2 (5 bases). V gave up 8 bases and J gave up 3 bases, with 5 bases separating them. CDR3 length: 10 residues. Germline assignment: CDR1 MNHEY and CDR2 SMNVEV (reference sequence). CDR3 bases: TGTGCCAGCGGACTCTACGAGCAGTACTTC. It specifies CASGLYEQYF.

The chain links TRBV10-1 to TRBJ2-3, with D perhaps matching TRBD2 (5 bases). CDR3 length: 15 residues. V dropped 3 bases and J dropped 1 base, with 11 bases sitting between them. CDR1 is WNHNN and CDR2 is SYGVQD in the germline V gene (reference sequence). The CDR3 sequence is CASSEYRGGTDTQYF. DNA of the CDR3: TGCGCCAGCAGTGAATACCGGGGAGGCACAGATACGCAGTATTTT.

The CDR3 is CASSLNSGGANEQFF. In DNA form, the CDR3 reads TGCGCCAGCAGCTTGAACAGCGGGGGGGCCAATGAGCAGTTCTTC. The chain is built from TRBV5-1 and TRBJ2-1; 10 bases are shared with TRBD2. This CDR3 has 15 residues. After removal of 1 base from V and 6 bases from J, the junction contained 4 bases not matched to a gene. Germline CDR1 SGHRS, CDR2 YFSETQ.

The V gene is TRBV21-1, the J gene TRBJ1-5; the table's D call, TRBD1, was not checked against the DNA. TRBV21-1 is a listed pseudogene. The CDR3 is 17 amino acids. CDR3 residues: CASSNVTGMYSNQPQHF. The DNA of the CDR3 is TGTGCCAGCAGCAATGTAACAGGGATGTATAGCAATCAGCCCCAGCATTTT.

This rearrangement joins TRBV5-1 to TRBJ2-7, with 8 bases identical to TRBD1. Germline CDR1 and CDR2: SGHRS and YFSETQ. The CDR3 covers 13 residues. V gave up 2 bases and J gave up 7 bases; unmatched junction bases: 5. CDR3 protein: CASSLTGGREQYF. For the CDR3, the DNA is TGCGCCAGCAGCTTAACAGGGGGGCGGGAGCAGTACTTC.

The chain joins TRBV6-5 to TRBJ2-1, with a possible D match to TRBD1 (6 bases). Germline CDR1 MNHEY, CDR2 SVGAGI. The CDR3 consists of 14 residues. With 5 bases removed from V and 2 bases from J, the gap between germline ends came to 10 bases. DNA for the CDR3: TGTGCCAGCAGTCCCACAGGGACCTACAATGAGCAGTTCTTC. It is translated as CASSPTGTYNEQFF.

The rearrangement links TRBV3-1 (or the pseudogene TRBV3-2) to TRBJ2-1, with D possibly TRBD2 on 6 matching bases. There are 15 residues in the CDR3. V was pared by 5 bases and J by 5 bases, with 16 bases between. Germline values: CDR1 LGHDT, CDR2 YNNKEL (reference sequence). In nucleotides, the CDR3 is TGTGCCAGCAGCGGTACTAGCAGACTTAACAATGAGCAGTTCTTC. Its translation: CASSGTSRLNNEQFF.

This sequence joins TRBV10-3 and TRBJ1-2; 10 bases agree with TRBD1. The CDR3 is 16 residues long. Looked up from germline, CDR1 is ENHRY and CDR2 is SYGVKD. V lost 8 bases and J lost 1; bases outside the gene matches: 10. The chain's CDR3 is CAIRTGGLSSNYGYTF. The CDR3 DNA reads as TGTGCCATCCGGACAGGGGGGCTATCGAGTAACTATGGCTACACCTTC.

As for this clone: Other DNA sequences of this sample code for an identical CDR3. The rearrangement joins TRBV2 to TRBJ1-1; possible D gene TRBD1, 5 bases. V shed 5 bases and J shed 1 base, with 8 bases lying between them. Germline CDR1 SNHLY, CDR2 FYNNEI. This CDR3 comprises 13 residues. The CDR3 DNA reads as TGTGCCAGCAGTTCCGACAGGAACACTGAAGCTTTCTTT. It specifies CASSSDRNTEAFF.